Presented here are 18 T cell receptor beta chains from one specimen sequenced in a study of CD4 T cells in relation to SARS-CoV-2 and coronaviruses. Only in-frame clones appear in the TCRdb table, and some are missing; sequencing was by immunoSEQ multiplex PCR. The sample includes some 42,000 clones, 88% of them seen just once. The specimen was memory CD4+ T cells from PBMCs. These receptors were obtained from an adult with COVID-19.

The chain links TRBV2 to TRBJ1-3, with D perhaps TRBD1 (5 bases). The CDR3 has 15 amino acids. Germline loops: CDR1 SNHLY, CDR2 FYNNEI. Trimming took off 6 bases at V and 4 bases at J, with 16 bases between the two ends. The DNA of the CDR3 is TGTGCCAGCAGGCCCTTGTTTGGGGCGGGAAACACCATATATTTT. Translated: CASRPLFGAGNTIYF.

This chain joins TRBV18 and TRBJ2-4; D is uncertain. Looked up from germline, CDR1 is KGHSH and CDR2 is LQKENI. The CDR3 spans 16 residues. V was shortened by 3 bases and J by 0 bases, with 12 bases between the two germline ends. CDR3 nucleotide sequence: TGTGCCAGCTCACCCCCCGGCTCTCTAGCCAAAAACATTCAGTACTTC. Protein sequence: CASSPPGSLAKNIQYF.

The genes are TRBV18 and TRBJ1-3; no clear D. V was clipped by 0 bases and J by 4 bases, with 10 bases between them. Germline V gives CDR1 KGHSH, CDR2 LQKENI. This CDR3 comprises 15 residues. CDR3 loop: CASSPPDRSGNTIYF. CDR3 coding DNA: TGTGCCAGCTCACCACCTGATCGCTCCGGAAACACCATATATTTT.

V and J are TRBV28 and TRBJ2-3, with TRBD2 identical over 10 bases. The trim removed 3 bases at V and 3 bases at J, leaving 3 bases unmatched. The CDR3 length is 15 residues. The germline V gene has CDR1 MDHEN and CDR2 SYDVKM. The CDR3 loop is CASSFASGGTDTQYF. The CDR3 DNA sequence: TGTGCCAGCAGTTTCGCTAGCGGGGGAACAGATACGCAGTATTTT.

This clone was observed a few times. V gene TRBV19 combines with J gene TRBJ2-7, with D hard to call. The V and J ends lost 4 bases and 0 bases respectively, with 10 bases between them. Germline V CDR1 and CDR2: LNHDA, SQIVND (reference sequence). CDR3 length: 14 amino acids. The CDR3 protein is CASSSRASSYEQYF. The CDR3 nucleotides are TGTGCCAGTAGTAGTCGGGCATCCTCCTACGAGCAGTACTTC.

The chain joins TRBV7-8 to TRBJ1-1, with D tentatively TRBD1 (6 bases). Trimming left V 5 bases short and J 7 bases short, with 20 bases between. This CDR3 is 15 amino acids long. Germline CDR1 reads SGHVS; CDR2 reads FQNEAQ. The CDR3 DNA reads as TGTGCCAGCAGCCAGATCCGGGGGGCCGTGCTTGAAGCTTTCTTT. As protein: CASSQIRGAVLEAFF.

The CDR3 region is CASSQGRNTEAFF. The CDR3 nucleotides are TGTGCCAGCTCACAGGGTCGGAACACTGAAGCTTTCTTT. The rearrangement joins TRBV18 to TRBJ1-1; D gene unclear. CDR1 is KGHSH and CDR2 is LQKENI in the germline V gene. The CDR3 extends over 13 amino acids. Trimming shortened V by 4 bases and J by 1 base, and 7 bases separated the two germline ends.

The chain recombines TRBV5-6 with TRBJ2-5; tentatively, D is TRBD2 (7 bases). The CDR3 contains 14 residues. The V and J ends lost 0 bases and 8 bases respectively, with 14 bases between them. Per germline, CDR1 SGHDT and CDR2 YYEEEE. CDR3 bases: TGTGCCAGCAGCTTGGTTTCGGGGGGCAAAACCCAGTACTTC. Protein: CASSLVSGGKTQYF.

This clone has more than one count but fewer than ten. The gene calls are TRBV5-5 and TRBJ2-2; D is unclear. V lost 1 base, J lost 0 bases, and 7 bases lay in between. This CDR3 contains 15 residues. Germline assignment: CDR1 SGHKS and CDR2 YYEKEE (reference sequence). CDR3 coding DNA: TGTGCCAGCAGCTTGAGGCCGACGAACACCGGGGAGCTGTTTTTT. Protein: CASSLRPTNTGELFF.

The genes are TRBV9 and TRBJ2-3; D assignment may be TRBD1 or TRBD2 (5 bases each). The CDR3 totals 15 residues. CDR1 and CDR2 (germline): SGDLS, YYNGEE. V was trimmed by 0 bases and J by 2 bases, leaving 10 bases between them. CDR3 in amino acids: CASSVAEGLTDTQYF. CDR3 coding DNA: TGTGCCAGCAGCGTAGCCGAGGGGCTCACAGATACGCAGTATTTT.

The chain joins TRBV20-1 to TRBJ2-1; D remains ambiguous. Per germline, CDR1 DFQATT and CDR2 SNEGSKA (reference sequence). V was cut by 6 bases and J by 7 bases, with 10 bases left in between. CDR3 size: 11 residues. CDR3 loop: CSAPDVNEQFF. The CDR3 bases are TGCAGTGCCCCCGACGTTAATGAGCAGTTCTTC.

This clone has a handful of counts. The chain combines TRBV18 with TRBJ1-2, with 7 bases aligning to TRBD1. The germline gives CDR1 KGHSH, CDR2 LQKENI. V was pared by 6 bases and J by 4 bases, with 5 bases of the junction left unmatched. The CDR3 length is 13 residues. The CDR3 bases are TGTGCCAGCTCCCGACAGGGCACCTATGGCTACACCTTC. Translating gives CASSRQGTYGYTF. The full variable domain, completed using reference TRBV18 and TRBJ1-2, is NAGVMQNPRHLVRRRGQEARLRCSPMKGHSHVYWYRQLPEEGLKFMVYLQKENIIDESGMPKERFSAEFPKEGPSILRIQQVVRGDSAAYFCASSRQGTYGYTFGSGTRLTVV.

This clone was counted a single time. The chain links TRBV11-3 to TRBJ2-2, with TRBD1 matching over 8 bases. J lost 7 bases, V lost 2 bases, and 6 bases had no gene match. CDR3 length: 15 residues. Germline CDR1 SGHNT, CDR2 YENEEA. The CDR3, as DNA: TGTGCCAGCAGCTTATTGCCAGGGGGCGGCGGGGAGCTGTTTTTT. This codes for CASSLLPGGGGELFF.

The genes are TRBV20-1 and TRBJ2-5; D uncertain. Looked up from germline, CDR1 is DFQATT and CDR2 is SNEGSKA (reference sequence). V shed 3 bases and J shed 1 base, with 9 bases lying between them. The CDR3 is 13 residues long. CDR3 residues: CSASSQSQETQYF. DNA of the CDR3: TGCAGTGCTAGTAGTCAGAGCCAAGAGACCCAGTACTTC.

The rearrangement uses TRBV7-2 and TRBJ1-2; 7 bases are shared with TRBD1. J gave up 7 bases and V 0 bases, and 5 bases lay outside the gene matches. This CDR3 has 14 residues. Germline CDR1 reads SGHTA; CDR2 reads FQGNSA. Here the CDR3 DNA reads TGTGCCAGCAGCTTAGCCCGACAGGGAGGTGGCTACACCTTC. Its protein is CASSLARQGGGYTF. Looking up the rest from reference TRBV7-2 and TRBJ1-2 gives the full variable domain: GAGVSQSPSNKVTEKGKDVELRCDPISGHTALYWYRQSLGQGLEFLIYFQGNSAPDKSGLPSDRFSAERTGGSVSTLTIQRTQQEDSAVYLCASSLARQGGGYTFGSGTRLTVV.

The chain is built from TRBV9 and TRBJ2-3, with a weak D call TRBD2 (7 bases). Looked up from germline, CDR1 is SGDLS and CDR2 is YYNGEE. This CDR3 has 15 residues. V lost 4 bases, J lost 4 bases, and 16 bases lay in between. The CDR3 nucleotides are TGTGCCAGCAGCCACAGGGAGGGGGGTGCAGATACGCAGTATTTT. Protein: CASSHREGGADTQYF.

This clone was seen just once. V is TRBV6-1 and J is TRBJ2-7; D is uncertain. The CDR3 loop spans 15 amino acids. Between the trimmed V and J ends, which lost 5 bases and 1 base, there was a span of 15 bases. CDR1 and CDR2 from the germline V gene are MNHNS and SASEGT. The CDR3 nucleotides read TGTGCCAGCAGTTCCCCGACCTTAGGATCCTACGAGCAGTACTTC. It is translated as CASSSPTLGSYEQYF.

This sequence joins TRBV19 and TRBJ2-7; tentatively, D is TRBD1 (7 bases). Germline V gene lookup returns CDR1 LNHDA and CDR2 SQIVND (reference sequence). This CDR3 comprises 12 residues. V lost 9 bases and J lost 9, with 18 bases in between. The CDR3 sequence is CARAGTAGGQYF. For the CDR3, the DNA is TGTGCCAGGGCCGGGACAGCGGGCGGGCAGTACTTC.